This T cell receptor beta chain is from a study of T cell responses to AZD1222 COVID-19 vaccine. Study-wide findings and caveats: Vaccine-associated CD4 TCRs spanned spike, dominant at 160-218 and 743-854. Recipients of AZD1222 seropositive at baseline numbered only 6 or 7. Sampling that yielded the repertoires occurred only after the peak T cell response.

To note about this clone: Its antigen remains unknown.

Method: immunoSEQ multiplex PCR; TCRdb's copy keeps in-frame clones and lacks some. The table shows 100,000 to 120,000 clones, with 70% to 90% occurring only once. Germline CDR1 is SGDLS and CDR2 is YYNGEE. The CDR3 spans 14 residues. Trimming removed 4 bases from V and 6 bases from J, with 16 bases in between. The sequence was obtained from an adult in good health. The sequencing used peripheral blood, collected on day 0 of AZD1222 vaccination. V and J are TRBV9 and TRBJ1-1; D is unresolved. CDR3: CASSLRESRSEAFF. The CDR3 nucleotides read TGTGCCAGCAGCTTACGCGAATCAAGGTCTGAAGCTTTCTTT. The whole variable domain, remainder taken from reference TRBV9 and TRBJ1-1, is DSGVTQTPKHLITATGQRVTLRCSPRSGDLSVYWYQQSLDQGLQFLIQYYNGEERAKGNILERFSAQQFPDLHSELNLSSLELGDSALYFCASSLRESRSEAFFGQGTRLTVV.